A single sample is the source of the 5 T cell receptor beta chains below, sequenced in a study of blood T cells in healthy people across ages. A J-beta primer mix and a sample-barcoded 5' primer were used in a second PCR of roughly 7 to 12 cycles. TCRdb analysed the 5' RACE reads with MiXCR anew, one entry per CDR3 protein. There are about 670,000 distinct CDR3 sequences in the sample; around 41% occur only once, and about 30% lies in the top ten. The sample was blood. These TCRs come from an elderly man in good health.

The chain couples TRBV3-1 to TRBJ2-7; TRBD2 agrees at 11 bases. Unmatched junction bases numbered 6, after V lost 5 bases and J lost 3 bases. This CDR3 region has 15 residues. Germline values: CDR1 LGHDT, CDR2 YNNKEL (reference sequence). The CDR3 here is CASSKGTSGSYEQYF. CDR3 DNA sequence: TGTGCCAGCAGCAAGGGAACTAGCGGGAGCTACGAGCAGTACTTC.

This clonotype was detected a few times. CDR3 residues: CATSDPGQATTDTQYF. The CDR3 DNA sequence: TGTGCCACCAGTGACCCCGGACAGGCGACCACAGATACGCAGTATTTT. This chain joins TRBV24-1 and TRBJ2-3, with 7 nucleotides matching TRBD1. The germline V gene encodes CDR1 KGHDR and CDR2 SFDVKD. J was trimmed by 2 bases and V by 4 bases; bases with no gene match: 8. This CDR3 has 16 amino acids.

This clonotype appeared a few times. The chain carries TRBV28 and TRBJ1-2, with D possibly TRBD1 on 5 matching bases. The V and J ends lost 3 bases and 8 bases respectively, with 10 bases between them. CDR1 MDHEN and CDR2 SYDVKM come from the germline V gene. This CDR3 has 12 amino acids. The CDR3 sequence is CASSFSGYGYTF. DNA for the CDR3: TGTGCCAGCAGTTTTTCAGGGTACGGCTACACCTTC.

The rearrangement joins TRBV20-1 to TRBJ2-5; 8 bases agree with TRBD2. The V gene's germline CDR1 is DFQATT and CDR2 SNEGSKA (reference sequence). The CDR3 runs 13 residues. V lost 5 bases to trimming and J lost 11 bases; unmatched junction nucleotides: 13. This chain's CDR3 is CSAPGLVRGEQYF. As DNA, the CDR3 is TGCAGTGCTCCGGGACTAGTGAGGGGTGAGCAGTACTTC.

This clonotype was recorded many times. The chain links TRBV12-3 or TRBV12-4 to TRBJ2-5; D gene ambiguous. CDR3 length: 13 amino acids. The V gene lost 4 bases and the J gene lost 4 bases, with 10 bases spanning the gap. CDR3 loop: CASSSGRRETQYF. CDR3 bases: TGTGCCAGCAGTTCCGGTCGACGAGAGACCCAGTACTTC.